The next 5 T cell receptor beta chains were all read from a single sample in a study of T cells in women clearing cervical HPV infection. The assay was immunoSEQ multiplex PCR, and TCRdb's table has in-frame clones only and misses some. The table gives about 32,000 clones; the top ten clones make up about 4.5% of it. The material sequenced was blood buffy coat. The receptors originated from a woman aged 18 to 75 with a cervical HPV16 infection that either progressed to CIN3+ or cleared (not recorded which).

Regarding this clone: Read coverage stops 3 residues before the CDR3 terminus; the germline J gene supplies the remainder. V usage is TRBV30 and J usage is TRBJ2-3, with 8 bases aligning to TRBD1. Germline V lookup: CDR1 GTSNPN, CDR2 SVGIG (reference sequence). This CDR3 spans 13 amino acids. Incomplete CDR3 DNA: TGTGCCTGGGGGACAGGAAACAATCAGCCG. As protein: CAWGTGNNQP. In full, the CDR3 is CAWGTGNNQPQYF.

Regarding this clone: The read comes to an end 3 residues before the CDR3 does, leaving the germline J gene to fill in the end. The rearrangement joins TRBV6-4 to TRBJ2-3, with D perhaps TRBD2 (6 bases). CDR3 length: 15 amino acids. Germline V gene sequence: CDR1 MRHNA, CDR2 SNTAGT. CDR3 DNA (partial): TGTGCCAGCAGTGGTAAGCTAGCGAGTGAGGAGACG. This translates into CASSGKLASEET. The entire CDR3 is CASSGKLASEETQYF.

Comments on this clone: One end of the junction does not line up with germline, which may come from a read error. Sequencing ends 3 residues short of the CDR3 end; the germline J gene provides the rest. The chain employs TRBV5-6 and TRBJ2-7, with 10 nucleotides matching TRBD2. This CDR3 contains 15 residues. The germline CDR1 and CDR2 sequences are SGHDT and YYEEEE. The part of the CDR3 DNA that was read is TGTGCCAGCAGCCTGGGACTAGCGCCTTCCTGCGAG. As protein: CASSLGLAPSCE. The entire CDR3 reads CASSLGLAPSCEQYF. The whole variable domain, filled in from reference TRBV5-6 and TRBJ2-7, reads DAGVTQSPTHLIKTRGQQVTLRCSPKSGHDTVSWYQQALGQGPQFIFQYYEEEERQRGNFPDRFSGHQFPNYSSELNVNALLLGDSALYLCASSLGLAPSCEQYFGPGTRLTVT.

Details on this clone: The CDR3 end falls 3 residues outside the read, so it is completed with the germline J gene. The V call is TRBV5-1, the J call TRBJ1-4; 9 bases fit TRBD1. CDR1 is SGHRS and CDR2 is YFSETQ in the germline V gene. The CDR3 runs 18 residues. Germline trimming cut 2 bases from V and 4 bases from J; bases unmatched to any gene: 12. The CDR3 is CASSFRRERDRVNEKLFF. CDR3 bases read: TGCGCCAGCAGCTTCAGGAGGGAGAGGGACAGGGTTAATGAAAAA.

With respect to this clone: The read finishes 3 residues shy of the CDR3 end, and the germline J gene is used to complete it. The chain couples TRBV20-1 to TRBJ2-1, with 7 bases matching TRBD2. Trimming removed 6 bases from V and 1 base from J; junction bases left unmatched: 6. The germline CDR1 and CDR2 sequences are DFQATT and SNEGSKA (reference sequence). The CDR3 loop spans 14 amino acids. CDR3: CSAEAGSSYNEQFF. The CDR3 bases that were read are TGCAGTGCGGAAGCGGGGTCTTCCTACAATGAG.